The 7 T cell receptor beta chains given below trace back to one sample, sequenced in a study of OX40 agonist ivuxolimab in advanced cancers. The table came from immunoSEQ multiplex PCR; TCRdb's copy has only in-frame clones and leaves some out. This sample has about 70,000 clones; 70% to 90% occur once, and the top ten carry 0.8% to 0.9%. Specimen: CD4+ or CD8+ T cells sorted from blood, collected in a trial of the OX40 agonist ivuxolimab. Source of these receptors: an adult with an advanced solid tumor such as melanoma, head and neck, liver or kidney cancer.

The CDR3: CASGLRGGREKLFF. CDR3 in DNA: TGTGCCAGCGGTCTGCGAGGAGGGCGCGAAAAACTGTTTTTT. The chain employs TRBV27 and TRBJ1-4, with D uncertain. The CDR3 runs 14 residues. V was shortened by 8 bases and J by 8 bases, with 18 bases between the two germline ends. Germline values: CDR1 MNHEY, CDR2 SMNVEV (reference sequence).

As DNA, the CDR3 is TGTGCCAGCAGTCGGGGGGCTCACGGGAGCTATGGCTACACCTTC. Translated: CASSRGAHGSYGYTF. V usage is TRBV6-1 and J usage is TRBJ1-2, with a possible D match to TRBD1 (6 bases). Germline CDR1 is MNHNS and CDR2 is SASEGT. This CDR3 contains 15 residues. The V end was cut by 5 bases, the J end by 4 bases, with 17 bases between.

The gene calls are TRBV4-1 and TRBJ2-2; 8 nucleotides agree with TRBD1. Germline V gene lookup returns CDR1 MGHRA and CDR2 YSYEKL. The V gene end was trimmed by 0 bases and the J gene end by 5 bases; junction bases not matched to a gene: 5. The CDR3 is 16 residues long. The CDR3 DNA follows: TGCGCCAGCAGCCAAGAAGTGGACAGGGCGACCGGGGAGCTGTTTTTT. Its translation: CASSQEVDRATGELFF.

This clone was detected only once. The V and J genes are TRBV28 and TRBJ2-1; tentative D call: TRBD1 (6 bases). The CDR3 is 16 amino acids. V was cut by 6 bases and J by 3 bases, with 18 bases left in between. The germline V gene encodes CDR1 MDHEN and CDR2 SYDVKM. The CDR3 is CASSRGGRGDYNEQFF. CDR3 nucleotides: TGTGCCAGCAGCCGTGGGGGCAGGGGAGACTACAATGAGCAGTTCTTC.

This rearrangement joins TRBV7-9 to TRBJ2-2, with TRBD2 matching 15 bases. Germline values: CDR1 SEHNR, CDR2 FQNEAQ (reference sequence). Trimming cost V 8 bases and J 6 bases; bases outside gene matches: 7. The CDR3 consists of 16 residues. CDR3 nucleotides: TGTGCCAGCTCGGGACTAGCGGGAGGAATCTCCGGGGAGCTGTTTTTT. Its translation: CASSGLAGGISGELFF.

In this sample, this clone turned up once. The rearrangement joins TRBV19 to TRBJ2-3; 8 nucleotides line up with TRBD1. This CDR3 is 14 amino acids long. Trimming took 5 bases from V and 1 from J; bases not matched to a gene: 2. Germline lookup yields CDR1 LNHDA and CDR2 SQIVND (reference sequence). CDR3 coding DNA: TGTGCCAGTAGTGGGACAGGCCGCACAGATACGCAGTATTTT. Its protein is CASSGTGRTDTQYF. The full variable domain, rest sourced from reference TRBV19 and TRBJ2-3, is DGGITQSPKYLFRKEGQNVTLSCEQNLNHDAMYWYRQDPGQGLRLIYYSQIVNDFQKGDIAEGYSVSREKKESFPLTVTSAQKNPTAFYLCASSGTGRTDTQYFGPGTRLTVL.

The chain carries TRBV7-8 and TRBJ2-7; 9 bases are a match to TRBD2. Germline-derived CDR1 and CDR2 are SGHVS and FQNEAQ. V was clipped by 6 bases and J by 2 bases; unmatched bases: 8. This CDR3 comprises 15 residues. The CDR3 DNA is TGTGCCAGCAGACATGTGCTAGCGGGGACCTACGAGCAGTACTTC. Its translation: CASRHVLAGTYEQYF.